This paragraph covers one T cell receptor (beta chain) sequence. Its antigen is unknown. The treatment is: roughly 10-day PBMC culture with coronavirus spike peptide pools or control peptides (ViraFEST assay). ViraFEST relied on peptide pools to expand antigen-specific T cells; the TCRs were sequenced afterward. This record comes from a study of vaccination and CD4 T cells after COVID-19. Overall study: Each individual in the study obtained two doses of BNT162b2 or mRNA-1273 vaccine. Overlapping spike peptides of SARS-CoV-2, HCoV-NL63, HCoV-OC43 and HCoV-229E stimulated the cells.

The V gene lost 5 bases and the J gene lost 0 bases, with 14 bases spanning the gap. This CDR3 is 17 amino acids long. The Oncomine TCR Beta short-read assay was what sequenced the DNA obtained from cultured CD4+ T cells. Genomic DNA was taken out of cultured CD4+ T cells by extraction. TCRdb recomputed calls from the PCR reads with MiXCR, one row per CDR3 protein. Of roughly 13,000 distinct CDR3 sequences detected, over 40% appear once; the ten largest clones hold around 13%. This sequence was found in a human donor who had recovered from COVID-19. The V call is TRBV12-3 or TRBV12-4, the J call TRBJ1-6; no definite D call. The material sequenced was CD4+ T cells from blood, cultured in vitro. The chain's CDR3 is CASSTAGIPSYNSPLHF. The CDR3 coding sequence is TGTGCCAGCAGTACAGCCGGGATACCCTCCTATAATTCACCCCTCCACTTT.